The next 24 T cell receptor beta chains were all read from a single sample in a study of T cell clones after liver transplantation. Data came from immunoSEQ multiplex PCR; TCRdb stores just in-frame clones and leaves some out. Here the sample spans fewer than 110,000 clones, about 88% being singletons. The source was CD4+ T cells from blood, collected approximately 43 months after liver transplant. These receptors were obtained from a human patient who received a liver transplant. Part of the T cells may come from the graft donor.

The CDR3 nucleotides read TGCGCCAGCAGTGAGTCTAAGCGGGGGAACACCGGGGAGCTGTTTTTT. Translation: CASSESKRGNTGELFF. V gene TRBV10-1 combines with J gene TRBJ2-2, with 7 bases lining up with TRBD2. With V trimmed by 0 bases and J by 1 base, 2 bases remained unmatched. The length of the CDR3 is 16 residues. CDR1 is WNHNN and CDR2 is SYGVQD in the germline V gene (reference sequence).

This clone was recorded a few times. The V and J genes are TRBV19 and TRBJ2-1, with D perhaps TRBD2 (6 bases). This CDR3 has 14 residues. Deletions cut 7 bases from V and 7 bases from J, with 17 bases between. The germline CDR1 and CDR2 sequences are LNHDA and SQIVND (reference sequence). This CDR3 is CASKVEGRRNEQFF. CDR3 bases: TGTGCCAGTAAAGTCGAGGGGAGGAGAAATGAGCAGTTCTTC.

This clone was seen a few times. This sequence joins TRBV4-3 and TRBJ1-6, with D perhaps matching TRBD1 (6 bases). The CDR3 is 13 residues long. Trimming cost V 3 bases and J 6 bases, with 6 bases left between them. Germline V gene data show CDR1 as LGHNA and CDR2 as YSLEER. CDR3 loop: CASSQGANSPLHF. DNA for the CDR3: TGCGCCAGCAGCCAGGGGGCTAATTCACCCCTCCACTTT.

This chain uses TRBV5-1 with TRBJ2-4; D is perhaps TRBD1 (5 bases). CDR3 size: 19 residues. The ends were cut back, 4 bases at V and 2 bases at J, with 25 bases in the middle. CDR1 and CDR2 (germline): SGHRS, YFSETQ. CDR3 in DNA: TGCGCCAGCAGCATAAATACCCCAGGTGGTGGGGCTTCCAAAAACATTCAGTACTTC. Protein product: CASSINTPGGGASKNIQYF.

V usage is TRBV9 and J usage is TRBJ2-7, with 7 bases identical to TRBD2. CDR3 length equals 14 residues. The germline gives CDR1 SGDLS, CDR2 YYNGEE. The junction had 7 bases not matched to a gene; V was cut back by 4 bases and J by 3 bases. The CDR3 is CASSLRLAGYEQYF. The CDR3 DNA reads TGTGCCAGCAGCCTCAGACTAGCCGGCTACGAGCAGTACTTC.

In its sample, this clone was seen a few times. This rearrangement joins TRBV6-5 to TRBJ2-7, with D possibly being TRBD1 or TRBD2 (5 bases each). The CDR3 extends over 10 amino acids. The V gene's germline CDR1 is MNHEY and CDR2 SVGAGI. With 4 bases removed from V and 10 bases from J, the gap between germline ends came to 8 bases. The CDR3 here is CASSWDLQYF. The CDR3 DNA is TGTGCCAGCAGTTGGGACCTCCAGTACTTC.

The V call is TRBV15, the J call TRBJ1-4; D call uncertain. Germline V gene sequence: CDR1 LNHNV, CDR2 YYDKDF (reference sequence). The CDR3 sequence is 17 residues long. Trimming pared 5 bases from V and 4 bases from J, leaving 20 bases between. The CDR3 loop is CATSPAGGGRLNEKLFF. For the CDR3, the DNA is TGTGCCACCAGCCCCGCCGGTGGTGGGCGGCTTAATGAAAAACTGTTTTTT.

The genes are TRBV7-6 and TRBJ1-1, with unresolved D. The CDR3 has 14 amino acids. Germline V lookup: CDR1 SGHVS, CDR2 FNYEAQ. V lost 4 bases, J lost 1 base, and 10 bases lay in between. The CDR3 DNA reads TGTGCCAGCAGCTACGGACTGGGGAACACTGAAGCTTTCTTT. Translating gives CASSYGLGNTEAFF.

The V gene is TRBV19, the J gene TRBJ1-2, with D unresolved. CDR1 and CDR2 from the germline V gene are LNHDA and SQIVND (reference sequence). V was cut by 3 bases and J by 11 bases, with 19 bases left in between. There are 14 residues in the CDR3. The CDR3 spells CASSMVDSSAPYTF. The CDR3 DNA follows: TGTGCCAGTAGTATGGTGGACTCTTCAGCGCCTTACACCTTC.

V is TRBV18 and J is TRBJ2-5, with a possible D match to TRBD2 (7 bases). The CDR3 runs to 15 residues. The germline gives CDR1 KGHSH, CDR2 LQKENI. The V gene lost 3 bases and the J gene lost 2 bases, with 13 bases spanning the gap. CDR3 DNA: TGTGCCAGCTCACCGGGAGGGGGTGGACAAGAGACCCAGTACTTC. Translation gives CASSPGGGGQETQYF.

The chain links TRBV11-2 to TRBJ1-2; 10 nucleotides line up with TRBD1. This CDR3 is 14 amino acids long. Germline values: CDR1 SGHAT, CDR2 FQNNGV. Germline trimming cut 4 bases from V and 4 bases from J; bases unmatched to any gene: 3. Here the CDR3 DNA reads TGTGCCAGCAGCTCCGGGACAGGGGTCTATGGCTACACCTTC. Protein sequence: CASSSGTGVYGYTF.

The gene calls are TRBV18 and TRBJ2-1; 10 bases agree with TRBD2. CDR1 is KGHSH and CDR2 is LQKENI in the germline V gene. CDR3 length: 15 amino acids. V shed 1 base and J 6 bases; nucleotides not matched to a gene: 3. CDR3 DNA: TGTGCCAGCTCACCACGTCAGCGGGAGGGCAATGAGCAGTTCTTC. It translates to CASSPRQREGNEQFF.

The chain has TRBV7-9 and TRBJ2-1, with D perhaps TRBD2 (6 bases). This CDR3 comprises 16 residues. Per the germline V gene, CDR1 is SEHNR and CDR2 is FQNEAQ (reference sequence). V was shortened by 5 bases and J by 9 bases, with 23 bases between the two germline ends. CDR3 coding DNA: TGTGCCAGCAGCCAGGTCCGGGGGTCCCCACAGTCTGAGCAGTTCTTC. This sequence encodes CASSQVRGSPQSEQFF.

CDR3 residues: CASSLRARDVYTF. In DNA, the CDR3 is TGTGCCAGCAGCTTAAGGGCACGGGACGTGTACACCTTC. The chain is built from TRBV7-2 and TRBJ1-2, with a weak D call TRBD1 (5 bases). Trimming left V 2 bases short and J 11 bases short, with 15 bases between. CDR3 length: 13 residues. CDR1 is SGHTA and CDR2 is FQGNSA in the germline V gene. The complete variable domain, with remaining parts taken from reference TRBV7-2 and TRBJ1-2, reads GAGVSQSPSNKVTEKGKDVELRCDPISGHTALYWYRQSLGQGLEFLIYFQGNSAPDKSGLPSDRFSAERTGGSVSTLTIQRTQQEDSAVYLCASSLRARDVYTFGSGTRLTVV.

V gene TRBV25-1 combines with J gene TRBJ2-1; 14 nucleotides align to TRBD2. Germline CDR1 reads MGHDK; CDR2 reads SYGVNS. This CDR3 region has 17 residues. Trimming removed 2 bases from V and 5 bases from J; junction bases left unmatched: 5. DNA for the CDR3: TGTGCCAGCAGTGAAGGTAAGGGACTAGCGGGGGACAATGAGCAGTTCTTC. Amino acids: CASSEGKGLAGDNEQFF.

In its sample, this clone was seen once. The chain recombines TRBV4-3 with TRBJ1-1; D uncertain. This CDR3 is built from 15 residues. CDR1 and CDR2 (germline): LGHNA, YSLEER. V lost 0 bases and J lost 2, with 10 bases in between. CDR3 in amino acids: CASSQDTRANTEAFF. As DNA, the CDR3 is TGCGCCAGCAGCCAAGATACTAGGGCTAACACTGAAGCTTTCTTT.

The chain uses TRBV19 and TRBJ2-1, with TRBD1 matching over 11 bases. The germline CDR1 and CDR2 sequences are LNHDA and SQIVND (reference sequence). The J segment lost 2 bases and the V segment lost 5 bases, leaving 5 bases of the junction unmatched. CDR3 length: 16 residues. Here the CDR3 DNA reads TGTGCCAGTAGTCCCAGGACAGGGGGCGCCTACAATGAGCAGTTCTTC. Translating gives CASSPRTGGAYNEQFF.

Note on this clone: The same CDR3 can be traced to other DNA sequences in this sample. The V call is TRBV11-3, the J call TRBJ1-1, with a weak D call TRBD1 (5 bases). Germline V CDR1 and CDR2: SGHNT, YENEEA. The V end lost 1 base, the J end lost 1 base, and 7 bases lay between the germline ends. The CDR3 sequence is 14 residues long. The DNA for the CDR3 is TGTGCCAGCAGCTTAGGGGGGTCGAACACTGAAGCTTTCTTT. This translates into CASSLGGSNTEAFF. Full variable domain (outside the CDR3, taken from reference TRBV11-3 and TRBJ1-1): EAGVVQSPRYKIIEKKQPVAFWCNPISGHNTLYWYLQNLGQGPELLIRYENEEAVDDSQLPKDRFSAERLKGVDSTLKIQPAELGDSAVYLCASSLGGSNTEAFFGQGTRLTVV.

CDR3 residues: CASREGLGNYTF. In DNA, the CDR3 is TGTGCCAGCCGAGAGGGGTTGGGGAACTACACCTTC. The chain is built from TRBV28 and TRBJ1-2; the D gene is possibly TRBD1 (5 bases). Germline values: CDR1 MDHEN, CDR2 SYDVKM. V shed 8 bases and J shed 10 bases, with 17 bases lying between them. The CDR3 has 12 residues.

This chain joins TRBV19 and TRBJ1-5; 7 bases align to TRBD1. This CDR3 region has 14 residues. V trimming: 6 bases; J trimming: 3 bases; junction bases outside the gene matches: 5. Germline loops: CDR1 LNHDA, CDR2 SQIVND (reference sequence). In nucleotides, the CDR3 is TGTGCCAGTAGCATGACAGGGATCAATCAGCCCCAGCATTTT. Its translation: CASSMTGINQPQHF.

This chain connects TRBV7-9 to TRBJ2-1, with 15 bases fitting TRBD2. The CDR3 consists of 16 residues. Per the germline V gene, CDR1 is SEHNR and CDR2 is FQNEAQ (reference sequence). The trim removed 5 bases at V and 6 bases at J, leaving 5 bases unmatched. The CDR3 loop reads CASSPGLAGGGNEQFF. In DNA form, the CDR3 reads TGTGCCAGCAGCCCGGGACTAGCGGGAGGAGGCAATGAGCAGTTCTTC. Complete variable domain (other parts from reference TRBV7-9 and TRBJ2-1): DTGVSQNPRHKITKRGQNVTFRCDPISEHNRLYWYRQTLGQGPEFLTYFQNEAQLEKSRLLSDRFSAERPKGSFSTLEIQRTEQGDSAMYLCASSPGLAGGGNEQFFGPGTRLTVL.

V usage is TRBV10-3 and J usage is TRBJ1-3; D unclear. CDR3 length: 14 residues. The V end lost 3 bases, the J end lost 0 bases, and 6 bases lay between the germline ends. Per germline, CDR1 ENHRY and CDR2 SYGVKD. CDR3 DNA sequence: TGTGCCATCAGTGATAGCGACTCTGGAAACACCATATATTTT. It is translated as CAISDSDSGNTIYF.

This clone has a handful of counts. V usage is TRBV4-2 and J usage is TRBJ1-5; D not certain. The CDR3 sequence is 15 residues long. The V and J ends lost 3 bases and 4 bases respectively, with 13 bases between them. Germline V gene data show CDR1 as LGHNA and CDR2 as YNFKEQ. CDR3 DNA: TGTGCCAGCAGCCAGGGCGTCGGGGAGAATCAGCCCCAGCATTTT. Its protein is CASSQGVGENQPQHF.

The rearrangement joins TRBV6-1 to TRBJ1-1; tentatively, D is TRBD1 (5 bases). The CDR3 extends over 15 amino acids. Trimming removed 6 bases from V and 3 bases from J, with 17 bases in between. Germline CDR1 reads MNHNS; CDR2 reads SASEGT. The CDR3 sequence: CASRRLGGSDTEAFF. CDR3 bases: TGTGCCAGCAGACGATTGGGGGGTAGTGACACTGAAGCTTTCTTT.